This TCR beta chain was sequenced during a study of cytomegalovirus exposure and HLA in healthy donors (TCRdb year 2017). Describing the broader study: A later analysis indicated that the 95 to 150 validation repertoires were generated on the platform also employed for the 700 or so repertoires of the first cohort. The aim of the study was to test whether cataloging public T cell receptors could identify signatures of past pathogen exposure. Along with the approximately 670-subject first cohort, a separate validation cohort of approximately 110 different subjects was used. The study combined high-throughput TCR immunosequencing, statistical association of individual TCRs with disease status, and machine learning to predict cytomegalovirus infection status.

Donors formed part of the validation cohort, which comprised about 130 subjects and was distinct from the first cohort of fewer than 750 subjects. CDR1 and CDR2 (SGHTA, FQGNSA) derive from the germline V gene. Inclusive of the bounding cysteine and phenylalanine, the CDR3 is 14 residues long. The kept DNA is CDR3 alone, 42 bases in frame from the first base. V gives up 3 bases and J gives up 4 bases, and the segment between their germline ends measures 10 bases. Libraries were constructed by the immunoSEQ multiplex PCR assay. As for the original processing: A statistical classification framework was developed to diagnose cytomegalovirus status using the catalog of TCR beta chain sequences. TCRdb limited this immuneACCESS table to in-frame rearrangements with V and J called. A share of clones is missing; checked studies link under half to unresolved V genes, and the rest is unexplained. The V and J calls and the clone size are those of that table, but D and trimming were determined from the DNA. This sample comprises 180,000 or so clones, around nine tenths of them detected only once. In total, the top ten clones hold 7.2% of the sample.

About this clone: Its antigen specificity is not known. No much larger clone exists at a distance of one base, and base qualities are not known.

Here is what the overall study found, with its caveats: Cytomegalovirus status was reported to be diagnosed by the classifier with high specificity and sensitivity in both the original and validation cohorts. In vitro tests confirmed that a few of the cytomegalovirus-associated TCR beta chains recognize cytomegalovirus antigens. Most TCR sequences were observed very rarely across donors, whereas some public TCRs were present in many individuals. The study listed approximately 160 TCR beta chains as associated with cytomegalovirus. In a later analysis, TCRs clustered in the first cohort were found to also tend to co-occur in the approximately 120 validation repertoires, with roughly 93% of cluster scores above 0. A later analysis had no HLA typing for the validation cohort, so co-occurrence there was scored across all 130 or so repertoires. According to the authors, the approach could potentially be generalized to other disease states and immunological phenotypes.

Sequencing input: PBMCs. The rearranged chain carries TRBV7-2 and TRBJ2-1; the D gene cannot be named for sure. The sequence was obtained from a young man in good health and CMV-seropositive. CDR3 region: CASSLTAQYNEQFF. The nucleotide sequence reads TGTGCCAGCAGCTTGACCGCGCAGTACAATGAGCAGTTCTTC.